Listed here are 6 T cell receptor beta chains from one sample, sequenced in a study of CD8+CD57+ T cells in acquired aplastic anemia. Genomic DNA acted as the template from which TCR beta VDJ combination and CDR3 sequence profiling were carried out. Using its own MiXCR run on the reads, TCRdb lists one record per CDR3 protein. Of around 200,000 distinct CDR3 sequences in the sample, 50% to 65% were seen once. For sequencing, patients were chosen who had shown expansion of CD8+CD57+ cells by flow cytometry. Source material: sorted CD4+, CD8+, or CD8+CD57+ T cells (not recorded which) from PBMCs. Source of these receptors: a human donor with aplastic anemia.

V gene TRBV24-1 combines with J gene TRBJ2-3; 9 nucleotides agree with TRBD2. Germline V gene sequence: CDR1 KGHDR, CDR2 SFDVKD. The CDR3 runs 18 residues. J was trimmed by 3 bases and V by 5 bases; bases with no gene match: 14. The chain's CDR3 is CATSAPMSGSGGTDTQYF. The DNA of the CDR3 is TGTGCCACCAGTGCCCCGATGAGCGGCAGCGGGGGGACAGATACGCAGTATTTT.

This chain connects TRBV3-1 to TRBJ1-2; weak D call: TRBD1 (5 bases). This CDR3 spans 16 amino acids. V was cut by 10 bases and J by 4 bases, with 25 bases left in between. From germline, CDR1 is LGHDT and CDR2 YNNKEL (reference sequence). In nucleotides, the CDR3 is TGTGCCACCTCGGGGCAGGGAGCCTCCTTTGGCTATGGCTACACCTTC. Protein product: CATSGQGASFGYGYTF.

The chain links TRBV12-5 to TRBJ1-2, with D possibly TRBD1 on 6 matching bases. This CDR3 is 13 amino acids long. Germline CDR1 and CDR2: LGHNT and FRNRAP. The CDR3: CASSSYRVQGYTF. CDR3 sequence (DNA): TGTGCCAGCAGTTCCTACAGGGTCCAGGGCTACACCTTC.

With regard to this clonotype: A much larger clone differs from this one at a single base, so this may be a read error. The rearrangement uses TRBV9 and TRBJ2-3; D might be TRBD2 (6 bases). This CDR3 region has 16 residues. CDR1 and CDR2 (germline): SGDLS, YYNGEE. The ends were cut back, 7 bases at V and 2 bases at J, with 20 bases in the middle. The CDR3 loop is CASGPLPGLNTDTQYF. For the CDR3, the DNA is TGTGCCAGCGGCCCCCTACCGGGACTGAACACAGATACGCAGTATTTT.

The CDR3 protein is CATSRDQGSTEAFF. The CDR3 DNA sequence: TGTGCCACCAGCAGAGATCAGGGGAGCACTGAAGCTTTCTTT. The rearrangement links TRBV15 to TRBJ1-1; the D gene is possibly TRBD1 (6 bases). This CDR3 contains 14 residues. V lost 0 bases and J lost 4, with 9 bases in between. Germline V gene data show CDR1 as LNHNV and CDR2 as YYDKDF (reference sequence).

This clonotype occurred once. This chain joins TRBV7-9 and TRBJ2-7; no reliable D call. This CDR3 contains 15 residues. Trimming stripped 1 base from V and 5 bases from J, with 15 bases between. In germline, CDR1 is SEHNR, CDR2 FQNEAQ (reference sequence). CDR3 bases: TGTGCCAGCAGCTTAGGTGGCGGAATCCTCCACGAGCAGTACTTC. Encoded protein: CASSLGGGILHEQYF.